This section outlines one T cell receptor (beta chain) sequence together with its context. The antigen remains undetermined. The record originates from a study of T cells in localized non-small cell lung cancer. General study results and limits: Maximal T cell clonality occurred in uninvolved adjacent lung, with tumor ranking below it.

Generated by immunoSEQ multiplex PCR, the TCRdb table keeps only in-frame clones and is missing some. The sample yields approximately 150,000 clones, 80% to 90% seen once. The sequence came from a female donor of 60 years or more with stage I lung adenocarcinoma. The sample consisted of peripheral blood, taken before any cancer treatment.

CDR3 nucleotide sequence: TGTGCCAGCAGTGAACAGGGGAATCAAGTGGTTTCCGGGGAGCTGTTTTTT. Residues: CASSEQGNQVVSGELFF. The chain uses TRBV6-4 and TRBJ2-2; 7 bases are shared with TRBD1. This CDR3 has 17 residues. After removal of 3 bases from V and 6 bases from J, the junction contained 13 bases not matched to a gene. The germline gives CDR1 MRHNA, CDR2 SNTAGT.